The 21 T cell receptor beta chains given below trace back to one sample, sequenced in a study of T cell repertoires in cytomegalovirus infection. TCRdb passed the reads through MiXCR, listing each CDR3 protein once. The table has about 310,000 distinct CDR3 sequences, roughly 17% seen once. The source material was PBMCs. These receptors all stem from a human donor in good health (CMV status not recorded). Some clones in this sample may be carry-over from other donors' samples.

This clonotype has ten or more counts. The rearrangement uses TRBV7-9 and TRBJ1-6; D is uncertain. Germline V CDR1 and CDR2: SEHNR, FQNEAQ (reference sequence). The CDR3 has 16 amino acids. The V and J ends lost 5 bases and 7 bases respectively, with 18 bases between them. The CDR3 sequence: CASSLSGPSGNSPLHF. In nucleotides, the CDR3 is TGTGCCAGCAGCCTTTCCGGACCCTCTGGAAATTCACCCCTCCACTTT. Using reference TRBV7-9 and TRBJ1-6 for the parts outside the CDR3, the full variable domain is DTGVSQNPRHKITKRGQNVTFRCDPISEHNRLYWYRQTLGQGPEFLTYFQNEAQLEKSRLLSDRFSAERPKGSFSTLEIQRTEQGDSAMYLCASSLSGPSGNSPLHFGNGTRLTVT.

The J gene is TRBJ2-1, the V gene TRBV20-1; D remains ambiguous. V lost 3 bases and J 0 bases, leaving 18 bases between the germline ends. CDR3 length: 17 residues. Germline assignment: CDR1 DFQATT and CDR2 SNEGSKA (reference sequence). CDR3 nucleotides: TGCAGTGCTAGGGGCCCCGAGTGGAAAAGCTCCTACAATGAGCAGTTCTTC. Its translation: CSARGPEWKSSYNEQFF.

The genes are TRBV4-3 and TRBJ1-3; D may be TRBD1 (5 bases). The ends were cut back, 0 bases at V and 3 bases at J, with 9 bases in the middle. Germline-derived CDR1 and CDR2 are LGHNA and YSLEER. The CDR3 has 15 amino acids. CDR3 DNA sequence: TGCGCCAGCAGCCAAGATATAGGGGTTGGAAACACCATATATTTT. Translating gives CASSQDIGVGNTIYF.

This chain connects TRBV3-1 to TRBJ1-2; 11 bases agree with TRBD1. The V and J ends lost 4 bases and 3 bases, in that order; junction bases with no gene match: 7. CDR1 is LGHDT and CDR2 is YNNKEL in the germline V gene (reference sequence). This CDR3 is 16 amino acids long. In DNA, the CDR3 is TGTGCCAGCAGCCCCACCGGACAGGGGGCGTACTATGGCTACACCTTC. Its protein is CASSPTGQGAYYGYTF.

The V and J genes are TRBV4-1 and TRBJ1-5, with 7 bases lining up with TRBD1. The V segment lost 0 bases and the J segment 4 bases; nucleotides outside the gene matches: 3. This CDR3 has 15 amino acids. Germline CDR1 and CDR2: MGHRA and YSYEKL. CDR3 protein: CASSQEGTANQPQHF. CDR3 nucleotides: TGCGCCAGCAGCCAAGAAGGGACAGCTAATCAGCCCCAGCATTTT.

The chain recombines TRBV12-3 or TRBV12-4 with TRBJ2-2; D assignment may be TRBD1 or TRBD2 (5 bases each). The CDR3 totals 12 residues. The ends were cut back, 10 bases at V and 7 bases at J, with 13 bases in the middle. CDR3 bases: TGTGCCACCTCGAGGGGTGTCGGGGAGCTGTTTTTT. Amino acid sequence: CATSRGVGELFF.

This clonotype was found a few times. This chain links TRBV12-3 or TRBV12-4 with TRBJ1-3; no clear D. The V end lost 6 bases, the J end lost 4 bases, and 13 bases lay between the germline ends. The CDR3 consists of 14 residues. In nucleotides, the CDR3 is TGTGCCAGCAGCGCAGGATGGAGCGGAAACACCATATATTTT. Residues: CASSAGWSGNTIYF.

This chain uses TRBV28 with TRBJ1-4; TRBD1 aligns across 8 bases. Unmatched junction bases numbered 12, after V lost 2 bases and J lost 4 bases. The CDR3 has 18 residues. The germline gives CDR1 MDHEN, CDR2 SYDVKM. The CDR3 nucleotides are TGTGCCAGCAGTTTAGCGTCGGCAGGGGGCCCCCGTAATGAAAAACTGTTTTTT. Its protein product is CASSLASAGGPRNEKLFF.

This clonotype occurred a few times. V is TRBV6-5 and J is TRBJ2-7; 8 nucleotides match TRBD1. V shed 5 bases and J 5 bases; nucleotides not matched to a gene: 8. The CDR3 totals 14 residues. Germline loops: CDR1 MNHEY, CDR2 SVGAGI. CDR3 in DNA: TGTGCCAGCAGTCCCCCGGCAGGGGGCAACGAGCAGTACTTC. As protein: CASSPPAGGNEQYF.

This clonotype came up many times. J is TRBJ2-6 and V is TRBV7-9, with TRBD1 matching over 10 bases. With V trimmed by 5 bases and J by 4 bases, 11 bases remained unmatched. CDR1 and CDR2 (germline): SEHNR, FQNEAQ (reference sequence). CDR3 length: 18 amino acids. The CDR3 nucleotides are TGTGCCAGCAGCCCCGACAGGGGGCGATTTCCCGGGGCCAACGTCCTGACTTTC. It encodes CASSPDRGRFPGANVLTF.

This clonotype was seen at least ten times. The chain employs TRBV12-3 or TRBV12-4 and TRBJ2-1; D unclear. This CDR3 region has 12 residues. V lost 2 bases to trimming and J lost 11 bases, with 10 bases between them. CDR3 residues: CASSLSVFQQFF. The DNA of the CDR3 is TGTGCCAGCAGTTTAAGTGTCTTTCAGCAGTTCTTC.

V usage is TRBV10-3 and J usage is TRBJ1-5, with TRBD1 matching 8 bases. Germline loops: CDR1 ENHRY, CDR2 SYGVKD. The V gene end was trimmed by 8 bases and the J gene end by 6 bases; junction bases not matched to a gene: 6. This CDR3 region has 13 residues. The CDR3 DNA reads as TGTGCCATCGCCCAGGGGGCTCGTCAGCCCCAGCATTTT. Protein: CAIAQGARQPQHF.

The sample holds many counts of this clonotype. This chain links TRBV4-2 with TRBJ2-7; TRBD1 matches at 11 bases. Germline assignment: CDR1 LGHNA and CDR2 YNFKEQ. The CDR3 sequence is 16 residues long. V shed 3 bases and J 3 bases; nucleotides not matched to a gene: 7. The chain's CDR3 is CASSQQYGTGGYEQYF. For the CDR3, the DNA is TGTGCCAGCAGCCAGCAATACGGGACAGGGGGCTACGAGCAGTACTTC.

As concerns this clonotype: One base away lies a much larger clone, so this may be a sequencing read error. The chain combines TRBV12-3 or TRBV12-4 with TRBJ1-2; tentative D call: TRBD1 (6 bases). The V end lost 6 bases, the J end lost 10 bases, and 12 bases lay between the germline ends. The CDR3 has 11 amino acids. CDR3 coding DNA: TGTGCCAGCAGCCGGGGGGCTGACTACACCTTC. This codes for CASSRGADYTF.

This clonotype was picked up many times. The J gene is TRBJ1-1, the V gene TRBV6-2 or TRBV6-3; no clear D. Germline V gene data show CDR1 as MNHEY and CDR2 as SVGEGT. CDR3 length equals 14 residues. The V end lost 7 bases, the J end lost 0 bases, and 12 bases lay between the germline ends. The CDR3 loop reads CASTRLNMNTEAFF. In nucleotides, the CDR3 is TGTGCCAGCACTAGACTTAACATGAACACTGAAGCTTTCTTT.

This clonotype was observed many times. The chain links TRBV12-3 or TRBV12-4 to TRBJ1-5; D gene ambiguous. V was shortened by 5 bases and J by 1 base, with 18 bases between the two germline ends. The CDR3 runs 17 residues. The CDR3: CASSHLGAGESNQPQHF. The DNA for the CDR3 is TGTGCCAGCAGTCACCTTGGAGCGGGAGAGAGCAATCAGCCCCAGCATTTT.

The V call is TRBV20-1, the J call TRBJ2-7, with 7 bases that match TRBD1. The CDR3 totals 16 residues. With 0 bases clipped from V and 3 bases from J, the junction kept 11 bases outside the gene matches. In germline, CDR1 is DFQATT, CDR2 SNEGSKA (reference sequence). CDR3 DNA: TGCAGTGCTAGAGATTCTGGACAGGCCGATTTCTACGAGCAGTACTTC. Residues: CSARDSGQADFYEQYF.

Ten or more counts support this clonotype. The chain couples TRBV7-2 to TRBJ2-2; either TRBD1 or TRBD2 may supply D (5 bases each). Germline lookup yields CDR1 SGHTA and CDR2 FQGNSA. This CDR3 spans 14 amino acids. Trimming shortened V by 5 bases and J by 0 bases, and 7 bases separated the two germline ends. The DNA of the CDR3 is TGTGCCAGCAGCCGAGGGGCGAACACCGGGGAGCTGTTTTTT. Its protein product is CASSRGANTGELFF. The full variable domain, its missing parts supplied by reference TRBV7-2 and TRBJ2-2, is GAGVSQSPSNKVTEKGKDVELRCDPISGHTALYWYRQSLGQGLEFLIYFQGNSAPDKSGLPSDRFSAERTGGSVSTLTIQRTQQEDSAVYLCASSRGANTGELFFGEGSRLTVL.

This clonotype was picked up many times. The CDR3 DNA is TGTGCCAGCAGCCCGAGACAGGGGGCTACAGATACGCAGTATTTT. It codes for CASSPRQGATDTQYF. The V gene is TRBV7-2, the J gene TRBJ2-3; 10 nucleotides line up with TRBD1. CDR1 and CDR2 from the germline V gene are SGHTA and FQGNSA. The J segment lost 3 bases and the V segment lost 5 bases, leaving 5 bases of the junction unmatched. The length of the CDR3 is 15 residues.

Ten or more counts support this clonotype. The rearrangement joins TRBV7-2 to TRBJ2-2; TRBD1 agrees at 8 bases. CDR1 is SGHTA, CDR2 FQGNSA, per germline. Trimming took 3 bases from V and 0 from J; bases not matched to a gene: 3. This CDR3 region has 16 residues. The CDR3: CASSLKDRANTGELFF. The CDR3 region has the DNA TGTGCCAGCAGCTTGAAGGACAGGGCGAACACCGGGGAGCTGTTTTTT.

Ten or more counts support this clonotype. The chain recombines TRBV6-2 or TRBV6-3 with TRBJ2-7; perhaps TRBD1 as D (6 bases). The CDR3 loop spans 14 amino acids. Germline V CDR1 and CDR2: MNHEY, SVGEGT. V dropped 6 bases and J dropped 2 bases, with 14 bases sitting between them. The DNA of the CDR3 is TGTGCCAGCAGGGGATGGACAGAAACCTACGAGCAGTACTTC. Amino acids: CASRGWTETYEQYF.